A selection of T cell receptor beta chains follows, all from one sample in a study of blood T cell repertoires in COVID-19. Only in-frame clones appear in the TCRdb table, and some are missing; sequencing was by immunoSEQ multiplex PCR. The table includes about 350,000 clones, about 90% detected once. The sequenced sample was PBMCs or T cells enriched from blood (not recorded which). All receptors derive from a woman in her twenties or thirties who had recovered from COVID-19. The CDR3 runs from the conserved cysteine through the conserved F or W. Each record gives: clone size, V gene, J gene, CDR3 length, D gene, CDR3 protein, CDR3 DNA. D genes are given only for firm matches. Clone size appears in some rows only: once, few, many, or a class for an expanded clone.

abundance: .; v_gene: TRBV28; j_gene: TRBJ1-5; len: 16; d_gene: .; CDR3aa: CASSESIGTLNQPQHF; CDR3nt: TGTGCCAGCAGCGAATCGATAGGGACACTCAATCAGCCCCAGCATTTT
abundance: .; v_gene: TRBV28; j_gene: TRBJ1-6; len: 13; d_gene: TRBD1; CDR3aa: CASSRQGFTPLHF; CDR3nt: TGTGCCAGCAGCAGACAGGGATTCACCCCCCTCCACTTT
abundance: .; v_gene: TRBV18; j_gene: TRBJ1-4; len: 15; d_gene: .; CDR3aa: CASSPVAATNEKLFF; CDR3nt: TGTGCCAGCTCACCCGTTGCAGCAACTAATGAAAAACTGTTTTTT
abundance: .; v_gene: TRBV3-1/TRBV3-2; j_gene: TRBJ2-1; len: 15; d_gene: TRBD1; CDR3aa: CASSHRDSSYNEQFF; CDR3nt: TGTGCCAGCAGCCACCGGGACAGCTCCTACAATGAGCAGTTCTTC
abundance: .; v_gene: TRBV24-1; j_gene: TRBJ2-2; len: 15; d_gene: .; CDR3aa: CATSDYTASTGELFF; CDR3nt: TGTGCCACCAGTGATTATACAGCCTCCACCGGGGAGCTGTTTTTT
abundance: once; v_gene: TRBV11-2; j_gene: TRBJ2-1; len: 18; d_gene: .; CDR3aa: CASSLAVSGTRDWHEQFF; CDR3nt: TGTGCCAGCAGCTTAGCTGTGAGCGGCACACGAGATTGGCATGAGCAGTTCTTC
abundance: .; v_gene: TRBV5-6; j_gene: TRBJ1-5; len: 15; d_gene: .; CDR3aa: CASSFPLEGNQPQHF; CDR3nt: TGTGCCAGCAGCTTCCCGTTGGAGGGCAATCAGCCCCAGCATTTT
abundance: .; v_gene: TRBV2; j_gene: TRBJ1-2; len: 14; d_gene: TRBD1; CDR3aa: CASSAPDRGYGYTF; CDR3nt: TGTGCCAGCAGTGCGCCCGACAGGGGCTATGGCTACACCTTC
abundance: .; v_gene: TRBV24-1; j_gene: TRBJ1-3; len: 16; d_gene: .; CDR3aa: CATSDPAGASGNTIYF; CDR3nt: TGTGCCACCAGTGATCCCGCAGGGGCTTCTGGAAACACCATATATTTT
abundance: .; v_gene: TRBV5-1; j_gene: TRBJ1-1; len: 14; d_gene: .; CDR3aa: CASSQQGGNTEAFF; CDR3nt: TGCGCCAGCAGCCAACAGGGTGGCAACACTGAAGCTTTCTTT
abundance: .; v_gene: TRBV6-5; j_gene: TRBJ1-5; len: 14; d_gene: .; CDR3aa: CASRMSGEPQPQHF; CDR3nt: TGTGCCAGCAGGATGTCGGGGGAACCTCAGCCCCAGCATTTT
abundance: few; v_gene: TRBV11-2; j_gene: TRBJ1-3; len: 16; d_gene: .; CDR3aa: CASSLDTGSSGNTIYF; CDR3nt: TGTGCCAGCAGCTTAGATACAGGGAGCTCTGGAAACACCATATATTTT
abundance: once; v_gene: TRBV18; j_gene: TRBJ1-2; len: 14; d_gene: .; CDR3aa: CASSPTPGYYGYTF; CDR3nt: TGTGCCAGCTCACCGACACCGGGGTACTATGGCTACACCTTC
abundance: .; v_gene: TRBV9; j_gene: TRBJ1-3; len: 14; d_gene: .; CDR3aa: CASSVSSLGNTIYF; CDR3nt: TGTGCCAGCAGCGTCTCCTCTCTTGGAAACACCATATATTTT
abundance: .; v_gene: TRBV7-2; j_gene: TRBJ1-1; len: 15; d_gene: .; CDR3aa: CASSLVPGKNTEAFF; CDR3nt: TGTGCCAGCAGCTTAGTCCCCGGGAAGAACACTGAAGCTTTCTTT
abundance: .; v_gene: TRBV28; j_gene: TRBJ2-7; len: 13; d_gene: TRBD2; CDR3aa: CASSPGTSYEQYF; CDR3nt: TGTGCCAGCAGCCCCGGGACTAGCTACGAGCAGTACTTC
abundance: .; v_gene: TRBV27; j_gene: TRBJ2-7; len: 16; d_gene: TRBD1; CDR3aa: CASSSETGTDYYEQYF; CDR3nt: TGTGCCAGCAGTTCAGAAACCGGGACAGATTATTACGAGCAGTACTTC
abundance: few; v_gene: TRBV13; j_gene: TRBJ2-5; len: 15; d_gene: TRBD1; CDR3aa: CASSLVGRGQETQYF; CDR3nt: TGTGCCAGCAGCTTAGTGGGCAGGGGGCAAGAGACCCAGTACTTC
abundance: .; v_gene: TRBV24-1; j_gene: TRBJ1-5; len: 13; d_gene: .; CDR3aa: CATRAGQNQPQHF; CDR3nt: TGTGCCACCAGGGCGGGGCAAAATCAGCCCCAGCATTTT
abundance: .; v_gene: TRBV9; j_gene: TRBJ2-7; len: 16; d_gene: TRBD2; CDR3aa: CASSSPTSGPPYEQYF; CDR3nt: TGTGCCAGCAGCTCCCCGACTAGCGGGCCGCCCTACGAGCAGTACTTC
abundance: .; v_gene: TRBV28; j_gene: TRBJ2-5; len: 16; d_gene: TRBD2; CDR3aa: CASSPGEGSYQETQYF; CDR3nt: TGTGCCAGCAGCCCCGGGGAGGGATCGTACCAAGAGACCCAGTACTTC
abundance: .; v_gene: TRBV6-5; j_gene: TRBJ2-7; len: 15; d_gene: TRBD2; CDR3aa: CASTEGRGGPYEQYF; CDR3nt: TGTGCCAGCACCGAGGGGCGGGGGGGCCCCTACGAGCAGTACTTC
abundance: .; v_gene: TRBV2; j_gene: TRBJ2-1; len: 16; d_gene: TRBD2; CDR3aa: CASSMPSAGGHIEQFF; CDR3nt: TGTGCCAGCAGTATGCCCAGCGCGGGGGGGCATATTGAGCAGTTCTTC
abundance: .; v_gene: TRBV14; j_gene: TRBJ1-2; len: 15; d_gene: .; CDR3aa: CASSQEGGLLYGYTF; CDR3nt: TGTGCCAGCAGCCAAGAGGGAGGTCTCTTGTATGGCTACACCTTC
abundance: .; v_gene: TRBV28; j_gene: TRBJ1-4; len: 15; d_gene: .; CDR3aa: CASSSQYATNEKLFF; CDR3nt: TGTGCCAGCAGTTCCCAGTATGCAACTAATGAAAAACTGTTTTTT
abundance: .; v_gene: TRBV27; j_gene: TRBJ1-1; len: 18; d_gene: .; CDR3aa: CASSLSSGQPFMNTEAFF; CDR3nt: TGTGCCAGCAGTTTATCGAGCGGACAGCCGTTCATGAACACTGAAGCTTTCTTT
abundance: .; v_gene: TRBV2; j_gene: TRBJ1-5; len: 14; d_gene: .; CDR3aa: CASNEVGSNQPQHF; CDR3nt: TGTGCCAGCAACGAGGTTGGTAGCAATCAGCCCCAGCATTTT
abundance: .; v_gene: TRBV6-2/TRBV6-3; j_gene: TRBJ2-7; len: 17; d_gene: TRBD2; CDR3aa: CASSYQLAGGRSYEQYF; CDR3nt: TGTGCCAGCAGTTACCAACTAGCGGGGGGCCGGTCCTACGAGCAGTACTTC
abundance: .; v_gene: TRBV10-3; j_gene: TRBJ1-4; len: 17; d_gene: .; CDR3aa: CAISETATGREGEKLFF; CDR3nt: TGTGCCATCAGTGAGACCGCCACAGGGAGGGAAGGGGAAAAACTGTTTTTT
abundance: few; v_gene: TRBV19; j_gene: TRBJ1-3; len: 16; d_gene: TRBD1; CDR3aa: CASSITGTGAGNTIYF; CDR3nt: TGTGCCAGTAGTATAACCGGGACAGGGGCTGGAAACACCATATATTTT
abundance: .; v_gene: TRBV9; j_gene: TRBJ1-1; len: 14; d_gene: .; CDR3aa: CASSATGSRREAFF; CDR3nt: TGTGCCAGCAGCGCTACAGGATCTAGGCGGGAAGCTTTCTTT